The clone carrying this T cell receptor (beta chain) was seen only a few times. This specimen comes from a study of control samples from healthy donors and cancer patients. Profiling relied on immunoSEQ multiplex PCR, and the TCRdb table lists in-frame clones only, not all of them. The sample lists about 250,000 clones, about four fifths seen once, with roughly 15% in the top ten. V dropped 7 bases and J dropped 6 bases, with 16 bases sitting between them. There are 15 residues in the CDR3. Germline V CDR1 and CDR2: SNHLY, FYNNEI. This sequence joins TRBV2 and TRBJ1-6; tentative D call: TRBD1 (6 bases). This TCR was recovered from a woman aged 60 to 75 with lung cancer. Sample: PBMCs. CDR3 sequence (DNA): TGTGCCAGCACAACGGACAGAGCGACTAATTCACCCCTCCACTTT. This translates into CASTTDRATNSPLHF.